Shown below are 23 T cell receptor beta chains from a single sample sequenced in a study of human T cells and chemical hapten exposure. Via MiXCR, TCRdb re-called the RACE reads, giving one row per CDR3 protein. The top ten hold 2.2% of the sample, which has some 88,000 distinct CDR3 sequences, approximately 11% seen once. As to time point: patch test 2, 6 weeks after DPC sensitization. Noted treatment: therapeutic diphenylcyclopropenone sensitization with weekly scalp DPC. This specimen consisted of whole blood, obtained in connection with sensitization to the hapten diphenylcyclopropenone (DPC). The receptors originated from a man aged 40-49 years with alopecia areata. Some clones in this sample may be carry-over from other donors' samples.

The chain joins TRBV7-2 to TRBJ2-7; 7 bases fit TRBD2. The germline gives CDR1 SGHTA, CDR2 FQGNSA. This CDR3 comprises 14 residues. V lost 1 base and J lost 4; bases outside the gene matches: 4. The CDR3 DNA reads TGTGCCAGCAGCTTAGAGCGGGATAGATACGAGCAGTACTTC. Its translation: CASSLERDRYEQYF.

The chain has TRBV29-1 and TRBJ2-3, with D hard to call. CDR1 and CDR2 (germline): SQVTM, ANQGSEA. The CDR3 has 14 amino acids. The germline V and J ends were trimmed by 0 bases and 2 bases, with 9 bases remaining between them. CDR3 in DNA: TGCAGCGTTGAAGATCTGGTGAACACAGATACGCAGTATTTT. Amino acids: CSVEDLVNTDTQYF.

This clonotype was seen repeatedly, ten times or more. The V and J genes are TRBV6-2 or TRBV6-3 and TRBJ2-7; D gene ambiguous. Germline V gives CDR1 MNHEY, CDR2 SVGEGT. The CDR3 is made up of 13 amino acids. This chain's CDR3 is CASSYGEGLPPHV. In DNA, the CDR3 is TGTGCCAGCAGTTATGGCGAAGGGCTCCCTCCCCACGTC.

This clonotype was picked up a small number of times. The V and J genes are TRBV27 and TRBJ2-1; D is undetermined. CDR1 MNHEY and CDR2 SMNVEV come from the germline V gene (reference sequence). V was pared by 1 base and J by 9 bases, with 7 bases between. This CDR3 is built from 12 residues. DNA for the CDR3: TGTGCCAGCAGTTTATTCCCTAGTGAGCAGTTCTTC. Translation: CASSLFPSEQFF.

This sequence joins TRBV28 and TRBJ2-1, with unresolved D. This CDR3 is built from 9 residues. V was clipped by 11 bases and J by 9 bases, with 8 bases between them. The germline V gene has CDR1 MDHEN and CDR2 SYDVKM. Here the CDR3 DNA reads TGTGCCCTGGGGTCTGAGCAGTTCTTC. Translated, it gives CALGSEQFF. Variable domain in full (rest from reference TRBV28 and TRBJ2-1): DVKVTQSSRYLVKRTGEKVFLECVQDMDHENMFWYRQDPGLGLRLIYFSYDVKMKEKGDIPEGYSVSREKKERFSLILESASTNQTSMYLCALGSEQFFGPGTRLTVL.

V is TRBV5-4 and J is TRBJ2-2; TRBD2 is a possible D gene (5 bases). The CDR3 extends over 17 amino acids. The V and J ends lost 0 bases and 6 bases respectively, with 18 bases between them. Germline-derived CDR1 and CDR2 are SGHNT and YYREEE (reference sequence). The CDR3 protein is CASSLEGQSGRAGELFF. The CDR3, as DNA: TGTGCCAGCAGCTTGGAGGGTCAGTCGGGAAGGGCCGGGGAGCTGTTTTTT.

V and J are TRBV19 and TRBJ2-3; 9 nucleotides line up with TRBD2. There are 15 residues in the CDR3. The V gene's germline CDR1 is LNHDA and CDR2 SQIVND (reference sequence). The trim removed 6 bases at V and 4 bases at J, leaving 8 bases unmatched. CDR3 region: CASRLLAGGADTQYF. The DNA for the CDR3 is TGTGCCAGTAGATTACTAGCGGGCGGAGCAGATACGCAGTATTTT.

The chain's CDR3 is CASSTGLSTDTQYF. CDR3 sequence (DNA): TGTGCCAGCAGCACTGGACTGAGCACAGATACGCAGTATTTT. This chain links TRBV6-5 with TRBJ2-3, with a weak D call TRBD2 (5 bases). The V end was cut by 6 bases, the J end by 0 bases, with 10 bases between. The CDR3 has 14 amino acids. The germline V gene encodes CDR1 MNHEY and CDR2 SVGAGI.

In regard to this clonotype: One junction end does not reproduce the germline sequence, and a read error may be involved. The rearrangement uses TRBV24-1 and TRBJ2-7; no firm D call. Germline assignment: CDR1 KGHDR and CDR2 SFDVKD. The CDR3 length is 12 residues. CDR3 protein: CATSDHSYEQNF. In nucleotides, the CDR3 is TGTGCCACCAGTGATCACTCCTACGAGCAGAACTTC.

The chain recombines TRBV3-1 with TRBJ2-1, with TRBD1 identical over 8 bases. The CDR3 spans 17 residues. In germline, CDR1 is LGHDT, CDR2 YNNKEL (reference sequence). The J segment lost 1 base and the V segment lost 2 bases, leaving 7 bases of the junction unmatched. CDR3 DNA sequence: TGTGCCAGCAGCCAATTTAGTCAGGGGGCTTCCTACAATGAGCAGTTCTTC. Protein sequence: CASSQFSQGASYNEQFF.

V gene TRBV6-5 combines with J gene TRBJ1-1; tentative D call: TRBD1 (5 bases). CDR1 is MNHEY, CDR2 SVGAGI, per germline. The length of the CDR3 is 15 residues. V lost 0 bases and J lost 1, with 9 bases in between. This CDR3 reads CASSYSIQGNTEAFF. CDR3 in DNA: TGTGCCAGCAGTTACTCGATTCAGGGGAACACTGAAGCTTTCTTT.

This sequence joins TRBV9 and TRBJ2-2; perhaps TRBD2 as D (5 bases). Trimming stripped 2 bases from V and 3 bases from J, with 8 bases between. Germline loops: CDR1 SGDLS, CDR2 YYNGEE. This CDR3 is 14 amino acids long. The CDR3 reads CASSVTGYTGELFF. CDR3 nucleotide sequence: TGTGCCAGCAGCGTTACGGGATACACCGGGGAGCTGTTTTTT.

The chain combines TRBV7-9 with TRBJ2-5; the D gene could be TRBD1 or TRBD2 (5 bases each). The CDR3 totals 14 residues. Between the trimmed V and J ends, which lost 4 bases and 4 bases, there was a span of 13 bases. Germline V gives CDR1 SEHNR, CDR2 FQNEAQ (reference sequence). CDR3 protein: CASSYRTGAETQYF. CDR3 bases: TGTGCCAGCAGCTACAGGACTGGCGCAGAGACCCAGTACTTC.

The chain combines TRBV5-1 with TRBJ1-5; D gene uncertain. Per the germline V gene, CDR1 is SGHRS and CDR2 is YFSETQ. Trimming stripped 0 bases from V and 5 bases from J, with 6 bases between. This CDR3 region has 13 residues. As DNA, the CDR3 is TGCGCCAGCAGCTTGGATGGGTATCAGCCCCAGCATTTT. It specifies CASSLDGYQPQHF.

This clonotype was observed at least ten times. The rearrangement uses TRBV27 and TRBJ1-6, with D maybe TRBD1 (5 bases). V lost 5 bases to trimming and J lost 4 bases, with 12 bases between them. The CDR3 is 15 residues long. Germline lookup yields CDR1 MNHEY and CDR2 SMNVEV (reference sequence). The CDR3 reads CASSPEGEYNSPLHF. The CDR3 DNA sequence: TGTGCCAGCAGTCCGGAAGGGGAGTATAATTCACCCCTCCACTTT.

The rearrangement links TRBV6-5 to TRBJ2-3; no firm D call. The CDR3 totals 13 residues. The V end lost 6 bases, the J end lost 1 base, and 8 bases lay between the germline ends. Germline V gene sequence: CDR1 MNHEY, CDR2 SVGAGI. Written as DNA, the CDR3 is TGTGCCAGCAGAGACATGGGCACAGATACGCAGTATTTT. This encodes CASRDMGTDTQYF.

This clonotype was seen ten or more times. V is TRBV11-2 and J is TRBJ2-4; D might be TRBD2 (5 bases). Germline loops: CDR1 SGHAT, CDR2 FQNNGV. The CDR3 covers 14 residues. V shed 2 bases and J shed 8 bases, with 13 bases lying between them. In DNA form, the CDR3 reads TGTGCCAGCAGCTTACTGACGGGAACAGACATTCAGTACTTC. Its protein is CASSLLTGTDIQYF. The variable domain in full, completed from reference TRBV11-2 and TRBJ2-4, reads EAGVAQSPRYKIIEKRQSVAFWCNPISGHATLYWYQQILGQGPKLLIQFQNNGVVDDSQLPKDRFSAERLKGVDSTLKIQPAKLEDSAVYLCASSLLTGTDIQYFGAGTRLSVL.

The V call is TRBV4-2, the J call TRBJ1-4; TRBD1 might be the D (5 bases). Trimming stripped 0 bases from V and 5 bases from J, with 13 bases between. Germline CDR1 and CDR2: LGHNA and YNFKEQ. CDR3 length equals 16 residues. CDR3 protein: CASSQDLMDTNEKLFF. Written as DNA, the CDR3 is TGTGCCAGCAGCCAAGATCTAATGGACACAAATGAAAAACTGTTTTTT.

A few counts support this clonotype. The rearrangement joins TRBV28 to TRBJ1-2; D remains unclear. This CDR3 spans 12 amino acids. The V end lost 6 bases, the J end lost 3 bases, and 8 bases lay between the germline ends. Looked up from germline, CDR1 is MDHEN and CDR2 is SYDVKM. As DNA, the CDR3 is TGTGCCAGCAGGGAGTCGGACTATGGCTACACCTTC. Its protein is CASRESDYGYTF.

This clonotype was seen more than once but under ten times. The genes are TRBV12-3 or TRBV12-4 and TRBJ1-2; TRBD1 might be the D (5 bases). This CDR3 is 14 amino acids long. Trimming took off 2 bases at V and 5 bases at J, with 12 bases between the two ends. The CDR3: CASSLLRGGYGYTF. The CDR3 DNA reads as TGTGCCAGCAGTTTATTAAGGGGCGGGTATGGCTACACCTTC.

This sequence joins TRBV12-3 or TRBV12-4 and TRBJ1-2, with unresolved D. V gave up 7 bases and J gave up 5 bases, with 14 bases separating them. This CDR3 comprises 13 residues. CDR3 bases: TGTGCCAGCACCGGAAGGGCAGCTTATGGCTACACCTTC. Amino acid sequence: CASTGRAAYGYTF.

The DNA for the CDR3 is TGTGCCAGCAGCTTAGCCCCTAGCGGGAGTTACGAGCAGTACTTC. Protein product: CASSLAPSGSYEQYF. This chain uses TRBV7-9 with TRBJ2-7; 10 bases fit TRBD2. The CDR3 contains 15 residues. V lost 0 bases to trimming and J lost 4 bases; unmatched junction nucleotides: 3. Germline V CDR1 and CDR2: SEHNR, FQNEAQ (reference sequence). Full variable domain (missing parts from reference TRBV7-9 and TRBJ2-7): DTGVSQNPRHKITKRGQNVTFRCDPISEHNRLYWYRQTLGQGPEFLTYFQNEAQLEKSRLLSDRFSAERPKGSFSTLEIQRTEQGDSAMYLCASSLAPSGSYEQYFGPGTRLTVT.

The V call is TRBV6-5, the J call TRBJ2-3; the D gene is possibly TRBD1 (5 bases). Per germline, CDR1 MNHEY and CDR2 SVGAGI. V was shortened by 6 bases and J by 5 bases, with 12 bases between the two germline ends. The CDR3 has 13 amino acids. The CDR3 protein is CASRQAVVDTQYF. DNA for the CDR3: TGTGCCAGCAGACAGGCCGTAGTAGATACGCAGTATTTT.